The present T cell receptor beta chain was sequenced within a study of blood T cell repertoires in COVID-19. Study-level background: Specimens from acute and convalescent COVID-19 originated in the United States, Italy and Spain. T cells, B-cell-depleted T cells, or PBMCs provided the cDNA or gDNA that served as material.

This CDR3 region has 15 residues. Trimming at V came to 2 bases and at J to 3 bases, leaving 2 bases not matched to a gene. Germline V gene lookup returns CDR1 SGHDT and CDR2 YYEEEE. In the original analysis: Amplification of reference gene primers was used by the study to estimate nucleated cell counts. Assay used: immunoSEQ multiplex PCR; TCRdb lists only in-frame clones, some missing. V and J calls and clone size come straight from that table; D and trimming were deduced from the DNA. This sample has some 48,000 clones; over 75% occur once, and the top ten carry roughly 3%. This clonotype was obtained from a man between 50 and 59 years old with active COVID-19. Sequencing was performed on peripheral blood. V gene TRBV5-6 combines with J gene TRBJ1-1, with TRBD1 matching 12 bases. The CDR3 protein is CASSFGDRGHTEAFF. As DNA, the CDR3 is TGTGCCAGCAGCTTCGGGGACAGGGGGCACACTGAAGCTTTCTTT.